Here is one T cell receptor beta chain with its context. CD45RO-negative, CCR7-selected cells formed the naive CD8 fraction, which excluded terminally differentiated effector memory CD45RA+ cells. This entry is derived from a study of shared clonotypes between healthy human individuals. Assay used: immunoSEQ multiplex PCR; TCRdb lists only in-frame clones, some missing. This table holds about 2.1 million clones, about 92% found once. The sample taken for sequencing was naive CD8+ T cells from PBMCs. This receptor was obtained from a man aged 18 to 29 in good health. Some clones in this sample may be carry-over from other donors' samples.

The chain's CDR3 is CASSPPSTAHEQFF. In DNA form, the CDR3 reads TGTGCCAGCTCACCACCCTCCACAGCTCATGAGCAGTTCTTC. The V call is TRBV18, the J call TRBJ2-1; D ambiguous. The germline V and J ends were trimmed by 0 bases and 8 bases, with 11 bases remaining between them. The germline V gene has CDR1 KGHSH and CDR2 LQKENI. The CDR3 loop spans 14 amino acids.